This is a list of T cell receptor beta chains from one sample in a study of cytomegalovirus exposure and HLA in healthy donors. Sequencing was performed with immunoSEQ multiplex PCR; in TCRdb, only in-frame clones are kept and a portion is missing. This sample has 140,000 or so clones, with roughly 89% found just once. The sequenced material came from PBMCs. The receptors stem from a woman under 30 in good health and CMV-seropositive. The CDR3 runs from the conserved cysteine through the conserved F or W. The D gene is left open where the match is weak. Size is omitted from some rows. Given values are once, few, many or a class for expanded clones.

CDR3nt,CDR3aa,abundance,v_gene,j_gene,d_gene
TGTGCCAGCAGCCGCTGGGAGGATACGCAGTATTTT,CASSRWEDTQYF,once,TRBV2,TRBJ2-3,.
TGTGCCAGCAAGTTTAGCGGGGCCTACGAGCAGTACTTC,CASKFSGAYEQYF,.,TRBV11-2,TRBJ2-7,TRBD2
TGTGCCAGCTCACCATCACGACAGGGCGGCTTGCGGACTGAAGCTTTCTTT,CASSPSRQGGLRTEAFF,.,TRBV18,TRBJ1-1,TRBD1
TGTGCCAGCAGTGGAGCACAGGGGGCGCGGACTAATGAAAAACTGTTTTTT,CASSGAQGARTNEKLFF,.,TRBV2,TRBJ1-4,TRBD1
TGTGCCAGCAGGAGAATTGGGACAGGTGATGGCTACACCTTC,CASRRIGTGDGYTF,.,TRBV13,TRBJ1-2,TRBD1
TGTGCCAGCAGCTGGGGCCTGCTAGGAAACACCATATATTTT,CASSWGLLGNTIYF,.,TRBV13,TRBJ1-3,.
TGTGCCAGTTTCCAGGGGATAGGGACAGATACGCAGTATTTT,CASFQGIGTDTQYF,.,TRBV6-1,TRBJ2-3,.
TGTGCCAGCAGCTTTAGGGGGCTAGGGTCCTACAATGAGCAGTTCTTC,CASSFRGLGSYNEQFF,.,TRBV7-2,TRBJ2-1,TRBD1
TGTGCCAGCTCACGAGGACAGGGTGGGAATCAGCCCCAGCATTTT,CASSRGQGGNQPQHF,.,TRBV18,TRBJ1-5,TRBD1
TGTGCCAGCAGTCCCGACAGGGGTGACGAGCAGTACTTC,CASSPDRGDEQYF,once,TRBV27,TRBJ2-7,TRBD1
TGCAACGTCCAACTGGGACTAGCGGGGCGCGAGCAGTACTTC,CNVQLGLAGREQYF,.,TRBV29-1,TRBJ2-7,TRBD2
TGTGCCAGCAGTGGGACTAGCGGGGGGGCAGAGACCCAGTACTTC,CASSGTSGGAETQYF,.,TRBV6-5,TRBJ2-5,TRBD2
TGTGCCAGCACCCTCGGTCAGGGGGGATGGAGTGAGCAGTTCTTC,CASTLGQGGWSEQFF,once,TRBV6-1,TRBJ2-1,.
TGTGCCAGCAGCCAGCGGGGGGAGACCCAGTACTTC,CASSQRGETQYF,.,TRBV6-1,TRBJ2-5,TRBD2
TGTGCCAGCAGTCGCAACAGGGGGCCCTCCTACGAGCAGTACTTC,CASSRNRGPSYEQYF,.,TRBV13,TRBJ2-7,TRBD1
TGTGCCAGCAGTCCCCGGGACAGGGCTACAGAAAATAATTCACCCCTCCACTTT,CASSPRDRATENNSPLHF,.,TRBV2,TRBJ1-6,TRBD1
TGTGCCAGCAGCCAGGACAGGGGGGACACCGGGGAGCTGTTTTTT,CASSQDRGDTGELFF,.,TRBV4-2,TRBJ2-2,TRBD1
TGTGCCAGCAGTGAAATTCAGGGGAGAACCGGGGAGCTGTTTTTT,CASSEIQGRTGELFF,.,TRBV2,TRBJ2-2,.
TGTGCCAGCAGCTTAGCCAGGACAGGGGTGCAGACCCAGTACTTC,CASSLARTGVQTQYF,.,TRBV7-9,TRBJ2-5,TRBD1
TGCGCCAGCAATGAGGGACAGGGAGACTATGGCTACACCTTC,CASNEGQGDYGYTF,.,TRBV5-1,TRBJ1-2,TRBD1
TGTGCCAGCAGCTTGGACAGGGGGCATGAAAAACTGTTTTTT,CASSLDRGHEKLFF,.,TRBV5-4,TRBJ1-4,TRBD1
TGCGCCAGCATGCGGGCAGGGGCTTTCGGGGAGCTGTTTTTT,CASMRAGAFGELFF,.,TRBV5-1,TRBJ2-2,.
TGTGCCAGCAGTTTATCAGGGGGGGGTTATGGCTACACCTTC,CASSLSGGGYGYTF,.,TRBV27,TRBJ1-2,.
TGTGCCAGCAGCCCTACCCCCGGGACAGATAATGAAAAACTGTTTTTT,CASSPTPGTDNEKLFF,.,TRBV9,TRBJ1-4,TRBD1
TGTGCCAGCTATTTTGGACAGGACGATGAAGCTTTCTTT,CASYFGQDDEAFF,.,TRBV2,TRBJ1-1,TRBD1
TGTGCCAGCAGTCTCCGGGACAGATTACTTACTAGCACAGATACGCAGTATTTT,CASSLRDRLLTSTDTQYF,.,TRBV2,TRBJ2-3,TRBD1
TGTGCCAGCAGTTACCGGGAGACCCAGTACTTC,CASSYRETQYF,once,TRBV6-6,TRBJ2-5,.
TGTGCCAGCAGCTTAGTAGGGGGAAACTACGAGCAGTACTTC,CASSLVGGNYEQYF,once,TRBV7-2,TRBJ2-7,.
TGCGCCAGCAGCTTGGCCGGAGTGGGTCGCCCAGATACGCAGTATTTT,CASSLAGVGRPDTQYF,.,TRBV5-1,TRBJ2-3,.
TGCGCCAGCAGCCAAGATTACAGCTCCGCCTCCTACGAGCAGTACTTC,CASSQDYSSASYEQYF,.,TRBV4-3,TRBJ2-7,.
TGTGCCAGCAGCTTTTCGGGGTTAGGGACCGGGGAGCTGTTTTTT,CASSFSGLGTGELFF,.,TRBV5-4,TRBJ2-2,.
TGTGCCAGCAGCTCCTTGGAGGGCACCACCATATATTTT,CASSSLEGTTIYF,few,TRBV11-2,TRBJ1-3,.
TGTGCCTGGAGGGAAGGGGTGTTTCGGAACACCGGGGAGCTGTTTTTT,CAWREGVFRNTGELFF,.,TRBV30,TRBJ2-2,.
TGTGCCAGCGCGGGGGGAACTAGCACAGATACGCAGTATTTT,CASAGGTSTDTQYF,.,TRBV7-2,TRBJ2-3,TRBD2
TGTGCTAGTTCAGTGGACTTCTCCTACGAGCAGTACTTC,CASSVDFSYEQYF,.,TRBV12-5,TRBJ2-7,.
TGTGCCAGCAGTGGGCACAGGGATCTCCTTTATAGCAATCAGCCCCAGCATTTT,CASSGHRDLLYSNQPQHF,once,TRBV6-1,TRBJ1-5,.
TGTGCCTGGAGTTTGCGTTCTGGAAACACCATATATTTT,CAWSLRSGNTIYF,few,TRBV30,TRBJ1-3,.
TGTGCCAGCTCGGGACAGGGGGTACGTTTTCCCGGGGAGCTGTTTTTT,CASSGQGVRFPGELFF,.,TRBV27,TRBJ2-2,TRBD1
TGTGCCAGCAGCTTAGACGGACAGAGCTCGCAAGAGACCCAGTACTTC,CASSLDGQSSQETQYF,.,TRBV7-9,TRBJ2-5,.
TGCGCCAGCAGCTTGGGGCAGGGGCTCACAGATACGCAGTATTTT,CASSLGQGLTDTQYF,.,TRBV5-1,TRBJ2-3,.
TGTGCCAGCAGTTTTCGGGTCACCGACGAGCAGTACTTC,CASSFRVTDEQYF,.,TRBV28,TRBJ2-7,.
TGTGCCAGCAGCAAGACAGATTACACCGGGGAGCTGTTTTTT,CASSKTDYTGELFF,.,TRBV28,TRBJ2-2,.
TGTGCCAGTACTAAGGGACAGGGGGGTTACAATGAGCAGTTCTTC,CASTKGQGGYNEQFF,.,TRBV19,TRBJ2-1,TRBD1
TGTGCCAGTAGTATAGGGCCTGATCAGCCCCAGCATTTT,CASSIGPDQPQHF,.,TRBV19,TRBJ1-5,.
TGTGCCAGCAGCTTCCGGGCGGGGTACACAGATACGCAGTATTTT,CASSFRAGYTDTQYF,.,TRBV7-9,TRBJ2-3,.
TGTGCCAGCAGCTTTCACATACGGACAGGCCAGTGGGATCAGCCCCAGCATTTT,CASSFHIRTGQWDQPQHF,.,TRBV11-1,TRBJ1-5,TRBD1